One sample yielded the 12 T cell receptor beta chains listed below, sequenced in a study of blood T cell repertoires in COVID-19. Sequenced by immunoSEQ multiplex PCR; TCRdb stores in-frame clones only, minus some. The table shows some 230,000 clones, with around 83% occurring only once. The sample was peripheral blood. The source is a man in his forties or fifties who had recovered from COVID-19.

The sample holds one count of this clone. Other nucleotide sequences in the sample specify the same CDR3. The CDR3 DNA reads TGTGCCATCAGTGAAGGACTAGCGGGAGGTAATGAGCAGTTCTTC. Translated: CAISEGLAGGNEQFF. The V call is TRBV10-3, the J call TRBJ2-1, with 14 nucleotides matching TRBD2. In germline, CDR1 is ENHRY, CDR2 SYGVKD. The CDR3 consists of 15 residues. Trimming removed 3 bases from V and 7 bases from J; junction bases left unmatched: 2.

J is TRBJ2-2 and V is TRBV4-1, with 11 bases that match TRBD2. Unmatched junction bases numbered 7, after V lost 0 bases and J lost 7 bases. The V gene's germline CDR1 is MGHRA and CDR2 YSYEKL. The length of the CDR3 is 17 residues. As DNA, the CDR3 is TGCGCCAGCAGCCAAGATATACTAGCGGGAGAAGGCGGGGAGCTGTTTTTT. This sequence encodes CASSQDILAGEGGELFF.

The genes are TRBV19 and TRBJ2-7; 9 bases match TRBD1. CDR1 and CDR2 (germline): LNHDA, SQIVND (reference sequence). V shed 5 bases, J shed 0 bases, and the junction held 17 bases outside the gene matches. CDR3 size: 19 residues. The CDR3 nucleotides read TGTGCCAGTAGTGTTCGGACAGGGGTTTCTTTTGGGAGCTCCTACGAGCAGTACTTC. It translates to CASSVRTGVSFGSSYEQYF. Based on the CDR3 plus reference TRBV19 and TRBJ2-7, the full variable domain is DGGITQSPKYLFRKEGQNVTLSCEQNLNHDAMYWYRQDPGQGLRLIYYSQIVNDFQKGDIAEGYSVSREKKESFPLTVTSAQKNPTAFYLCASSVRTGVSFGSSYEQYFGPGTRLTVT.

The rearrangement uses TRBV3-1 (or the pseudogene TRBV3-2) and TRBJ2-7; 8 bases align to TRBD1. The ends lost 4 bases at V and 4 bases at J; junction bases unmatched: 6. The CDR3 is made up of 14 amino acids. CDR1 is LGHDT, CDR2 YNNKEL, per germline (reference sequence). CDR3 sequence reads: CASSPRTGRYEQYF. DNA for the CDR3: TGTGCCAGCAGCCCTCGGACAGGGAGATACGAGCAGTACTTC.

CDR3 in amino acids: CASRGDGTASSPLHF. CDR3 nucleotide sequence: TGTGCCAGCAGGGGGGACGGGACAGCTTCCTCACCCCTCCACTTT. J is TRBJ1-6 and V is TRBV2; the match to TRBD1 covers 7 bases. V trimming: 6 bases; J trimming: 10 bases; junction bases outside the gene matches: 12. Germline values: CDR1 SNHLY, CDR2 FYNNEI. The CDR3 has 15 residues.

The chain employs TRBV7-2 and TRBJ2-2, with D perhaps TRBD2 (6 bases). V dropped 10 bases and J dropped 0 bases, with 18 bases sitting between them. Germline CDR1 SGHTA, CDR2 FQGNSA. This CDR3 contains 16 residues. CDR3 protein: CANLIAASANTGELFF. The CDR3 DNA is TGTGCCAACCTAATAGCGGCTAGCGCGAACACCGGGGAGCTGTTTTTT.

V and J are TRBV6-5 and TRBJ2-1; D is possibly TRBD1 (5 bases). The V gene's germline CDR1 is MNHEY and CDR2 SVGAGI. V was pared by 2 bases and J by 7 bases, with 12 bases between. The CDR3 has 14 residues. This CDR3 reads CASSYGAGLNEQFF. CDR3 nucleotides: TGTGCCAGCAGTTACGGGGCAGGGCTAAATGAGCAGTTCTTC.

This clone was counted once. The chain couples TRBV21-1 to TRBJ2-1; no DNA check was done on the table's D call, TRBD1. TRBV21-1 is an annotated pseudogene. The CDR3 spans 12 residues. CDR3 protein: CASSKTGAQQFF. DNA for the CDR3: TGTGCCAGCAGCAAAACAGGAGCTCAGCAGTTCTTC.

Details on this clone: Germline is not matched at one junction end, which may reflect a read error. The chain joins TRBV27 to TRBJ2-7, with 11 bases lining up with TRBD2. The CDR3 contains 14 residues. Germline V gives CDR1 MNHEY, CDR2 SMNVEV (reference sequence). CDR3 sequence: CASSPSGRRTEQYF. The CDR3 DNA reads TGTGCCAGCAGCCCTAGCGGGAGGAGAACCGAGCAATACTTC.

This chain links TRBV24-1 with TRBJ2-2, with TRBD2 matching 8 bases. The CDR3 extends over 19 amino acids. After removal of 4 bases from V and 0 bases from J, the junction contained 12 bases not matched to a gene. Germline V gene data show CDR1 as KGHDR and CDR2 as SFDVKD. The CDR3 loop is CATSDPWGSGSANTGELFF. CDR3 bases: TGTGCCACCAGTGACCCTTGGGGGAGCGGGAGCGCGAACACCGGGGAGCTGTTTTTT.

The chain employs TRBV7-6 and TRBJ2-2; TRBD1 matches 11 bases. Germline assignment: CDR1 SGHVS and CDR2 FNYEAQ. The ends lost 6 bases at V and 2 bases at J; junction bases unmatched: 11. There are 18 residues in the CDR3. The CDR3 DNA sequence: TGTGCCAGCAGACTAAATCGGGGGACAGGGGGAAACACCGGGGAGCTGTTTTTT. This encodes CASRLNRGTGGNTGELFF.

The rearrangement uses TRBV5-1 and TRBJ2-1; D gene uncertain. Trimming stripped 2 bases from V and 0 bases from J, with 6 bases between. Germline V lookup: CDR1 SGHRS, CDR2 YFSETQ. The CDR3 extends over 14 amino acids. The CDR3 protein is CASSFERSYNEQFF. CDR3 coding DNA: TGCGCCAGCAGCTTTGAGCGCTCCTACAATGAGCAGTTCTTC.